A single sample is the source of the 26 T cell receptor beta chains below, sequenced in a study of cytomegalovirus exposure and HLA in healthy donors. PCR amplification relied on 60 Vbeta primers (plus 13 Jbeta primers). Data came from immunoSEQ multiplex PCR; TCRdb stores just in-frame clones and leaves some out. The top ten clones hold 13% of a sample with fewer than 120,000 clones, less than 85% of them seen once. Material: PBMCs. The receptors stem from a man aged 25-40 years in good health and CMV-seropositive.

The chain recombines TRBV19 with TRBJ2-2; D ambiguous. The germline V and J ends were trimmed by 6 bases and 7 bases, with 9 bases remaining between them. The CDR3 consists of 12 residues. The germline V gene has CDR1 LNHDA and CDR2 SQIVND (reference sequence). This chain's CDR3 is CASRGVVGELFF. The DNA of the CDR3 is TGTGCCAGTAGGGGCGTGGTCGGGGAGCTGTTTTTT.

The chain combines TRBV19 with TRBJ1-6; D uncertain. V gave up 3 bases and J gave up 7 bases, with 13 bases separating them. This CDR3 is built from 15 residues. Germline-derived CDR1 and CDR2 are LNHDA and SQIVND (reference sequence). CDR3 DNA: TGTGCCAGTAGTATCCCCTCGGAACTAAATTCACCCCTCCACTTT. Translating gives CASSIPSELNSPLHF.

The chain combines TRBV7-2 with TRBJ2-7, with D unresolved. In germline, CDR1 is SGHTA, CDR2 FQGNSA. CDR3 length: 14 residues. V lost 4 bases, J lost 3 bases, and 13 bases lay in between. As DNA, the CDR3 is TGTGCCAGCAGCTCAGGATCCTCGCGCTACGAGCAGTACTTC. As protein: CASSSGSSRYEQYF.

The chain combines TRBV25-1 with TRBJ1-1, with TRBD1 matching over 8 bases. Germline trimming cut 4 bases from V and 4 bases from J; bases unmatched to any gene: 8. Germline CDR1 reads MGHDK; CDR2 reads SYGVNS. The CDR3 loop spans 15 amino acids. The CDR3 DNA sequence: TGTGCCAGCAGTGCCATACAGGGGGTGCGCACTGAAGCTTTCTTT. Translation: CASSAIQGVRTEAFF.

The rearrangement uses TRBV2 and TRBJ2-2; D gene uncertain. This CDR3 region has 12 residues. Germline V gene data show CDR1 as SNHLY and CDR2 as FYNNEI. V was pared by 5 bases and J by 3 bases, with 4 bases between. This CDR3 reads CASSSDTGELFF. The CDR3 nucleotides are TGTGCCAGCAGTTCGGACACCGGGGAGCTGTTTTTT.

The V gene is TRBV7-9, the J gene TRBJ1-6; D is unclear. The CDR3 consists of 12 residues. Deletions cut 4 bases from V and 13 bases from J, with 11 bases between. Germline V gives CDR1 SEHNR, CDR2 FQNEAQ (reference sequence). The CDR3 DNA sequence: TGTGCCAGCAGCTCGCTTAACTCTCCCCTCCACTTT. Translation: CASSSLNSPLHF.

V gene TRBV6-1 combines with J gene TRBJ2-3; TRBD2 aligns across 12 bases. This CDR3 has 15 residues. With 5 bases clipped from V and 6 bases from J, the junction kept 6 bases outside the gene matches. Germline V gene data show CDR1 as MNHNS and CDR2 as SASEGT. The CDR3 region is CASSPTSGGVDTQYF. CDR3 DNA sequence: TGTGCCAGCAGTCCGACTAGCGGGGGCGTGGATACGCAGTATTTT.

The chain couples TRBV28 to TRBJ2-7; D might be TRBD1 (6 bases). The CDR3 spans 14 residues. Germline assignment: CDR1 MDHEN and CDR2 SYDVKM. Trimming stripped 7 bases from V and 1 base from J, with 14 bases between. CDR3 in DNA: TGTGCCAGCATTCCGGACAGCCCATCCTACGAGCAGTACTTC. This encodes CASIPDSPSYEQYF. Full variable domain (rest looked up from reference TRBV28 and TRBJ2-7): DVKVTQSSRYLVKRTGEKVFLECVQDMDHENMFWYRQDPGLGLRLIYFSYDVKMKEKGDIPEGYSVSREKKERFSLILESASTNQTSMYLCASIPDSPSYEQYFGPGTRLTVT.

This chain joins TRBV29-1 and TRBJ2-5, with D unresolved. The better agreement between TRBJ2-7 and the DNA end casts doubt on the J call. CDR1 SQVTM and CDR2 ANQGSEA come from the germline V gene. The CDR3 is 12 residues long. The DNA for the CDR3 is TGCAGCGTTGAGGAGCGCCCGTACGAGCAGTACTTC. The encoded protein is CSVEERPYEQYF.

The chain recombines TRBV6-5 with TRBJ1-3; maybe TRBD1 (6 bases). The CDR3 has 15 residues. The germline V and J ends were trimmed by 6 bases and 1 base, with 13 bases remaining between them. The germline gives CDR1 MNHEY, CDR2 SVGAGI. CDR3 protein: CASSLGAWSGNTIYF. The DNA of the CDR3 is TGTGCCAGCAGCTTGGGGGCGTGGTCTGGAAACACCATATATTTT.

The rearrangement links TRBV28 to TRBJ1-2; 9 bases agree with TRBD1. Germline lookup yields CDR1 MDHEN and CDR2 SYDVKM. This CDR3 region has 14 residues. The J segment lost 3 bases and the V segment lost 6 bases, leaving 5 bases of the junction unmatched. Here the CDR3 DNA reads TGTGCCAGCAGACCAACAGGGGGCGACTATGGCTACACCTTC. Amino acid sequence: CASRPTGGDYGYTF.

This clone was observed a single time. V gene TRBV19 combines with J gene TRBJ2-7; D perhaps matches TRBD2 (5 bases). V was clipped by 3 bases and J by 5 bases, with 17 bases between them. This CDR3 has 15 amino acids. CDR1 is LNHDA, CDR2 SQIVND, per germline (reference sequence). The CDR3 reads CASSIGSGEIDEQYF. The DNA of the CDR3 is TGTGCCAGTAGTATCGGGTCCGGGGAAATCGACGAGCAGTACTTC.

The chain carries TRBV5-4 and TRBJ2-7; perhaps TRBD2 as D (5 bases). The J call may be incorrect, as the DNA end agrees better with TRBJ2-5. The CDR3 runs 13 residues. The germline V gene encodes CDR1 SGHNT and CDR2 YYREEE (reference sequence). CDR3 amino acids: CASSPPAGETQYF. The CDR3 DNA sequence: TGTGCCAGCAGCCCGCCTGCGGGAGAGACCCAGTACTTC.

The chain is built from TRBV2 and TRBJ1-1, with D unclear. CDR3 length: 13 amino acids. From germline, CDR1 is SNHLY and CDR2 FYNNEI. The ends were cut back, 4 bases at V and 6 bases at J, with 12 bases in the middle. CDR3 region: CASSADGVSEAFF. CDR3 DNA: TGTGCCAGCAGTGCGGACGGGGTGTCTGAAGCTTTCTTT. The variable domain in full, completed from reference TRBV2 and TRBJ1-1, reads EPEVTQTPSHQVTQMGQEVILRCVPISNHLYFYWYRQILGQKVEFLVSFYNNEISEKSEIFDDQFSVERPDGSNFTLKIRSTKLEDSAMYFCASSADGVSEAFFGQGTRLTVV.

V usage is TRBV7-2 and J usage is TRBJ2-2; TRBD1 aligns across 9 bases. The junction had 7 bases not matched to a gene; V was cut back by 1 base and J by 7 bases. This CDR3 has 16 residues. Germline values: CDR1 SGHTA, CDR2 FQGNSA. Here the CDR3 DNA reads TGTGCCAGCAGCTTAGTTTTACAGGGGGCGGGCGGGGAGCTGTTTTTT. Translating it yields CASSLVLQGAGGELFF.

V and J are TRBV28 and TRBJ2-7; tentative D call: TRBD1 (6 bases). Germline loops: CDR1 MDHEN, CDR2 SYDVKM. CDR3 length: 15 amino acids. Trimming took off 4 bases at V and 5 bases at J, with 18 bases between the two ends. CDR3 protein: CASSSGGGKADEQYF. The CDR3, as DNA: TGTGCCAGCAGTTCTGGTGGGGGCAAGGCGGACGAGCAGTACTTC.

The V call is TRBV6-1, the J call TRBJ1-4, with 7 bases that match TRBD1. Looked up from germline, CDR1 is MNHNS and CDR2 is SASEGT. This CDR3 has 14 residues. V was pared by 7 bases and J by 4 bases, with 6 bases of the junction left unmatched. The CDR3 reads CASNSGQSNEKLFF. CDR3 DNA: TGTGCCAGCAATTCGGGACAGAGTAATGAAAAACTGTTTTTT.

The rearrangement links TRBV28 to TRBJ2-5, with TRBD2 matching 10 bases. V lost 5 bases, J lost 5 bases, and 8 bases stayed unmatched. The CDR3 sequence is 15 residues long. The germline V gene has CDR1 MDHEN and CDR2 SYDVKM. The CDR3 loop is CASSAALAGRETQYF. Written as DNA, the CDR3 is TGTGCCAGCAGTGCGGCACTAGCGGGGCGTGAGACCCAGTACTTC.

The rearrangement uses TRBV30 and TRBJ2-5; D might be TRBD2 (6 bases). Per germline, CDR1 GTSNPN and CDR2 SVGIG (reference sequence). Trimming pared 2 bases from V and 8 bases from J, leaving 18 bases between. This CDR3 region has 14 residues. CDR3: CAWSIPGGGKTQYF. CDR3 DNA: TGTGCCTGGAGTATCCCGGGTGGGGGGAAAACCCAGTACTTC. Full variable domain (remainder filled in from reference TRBV30 and TRBJ2-5): SQTIHQWPATLVQPVGSPLSLECTVEGTSNPNLYWYRQAAGRGLQLLFYSVGIGQISSEVPQNLSASRPQDRQFILSSKKLLLSDSGFYLCAWSIPGGGKTQYFGPGTRLLVL.

Comment on this clone: Sequence at one end of the junction differs from germline and may be a read error. The chain couples TRBV7-8 to TRBJ2-6, with TRBD1 matching 7 bases. The CDR3 spans 15 residues. The germline CDR1 and CDR2 sequences are SGHVS and FQNEAQ. Here the CDR3 reads CASRVTGNGANGLTF. The DNA of the CDR3 is TGTGCCAGCAGAGTGACAGGGAACGGGGCCAACGGCCTGACTTTC. The variable domain in full, with the rest retrieved from reference TRBV7-8 and TRBJ2-6, is GAGVSQSPRYKVAKRGQDVALRCDPISGHVSLFWYQQALGQGPEFLTYFQNEAQLDKSGLPSDRFFAERPEGSVSTLKIQRTQQEDSAVYLCASRVTGNGANGLTFGAGSRLTVL.

The chain employs TRBV25-1 and TRBJ2-2; D remains ambiguous. Trimming took off 2 bases at V and 0 bases at J, with 7 bases between the two ends. The CDR3 extends over 15 amino acids. CDR1 and CDR2 from the germline V gene are MGHDK and SYGVNS. CDR3 in DNA: TGTGCCAGCAGTGAACTGGGCGCGAACACCGGGGAGCTGTTTTTT. It specifies CASSELGANTGELFF.

The V call is TRBV7-2, the J call TRBJ2-7, with unresolved D. The germline V and J ends were trimmed by 5 bases and 4 bases, with 27 bases remaining between them. The germline CDR1 and CDR2 sequences are SGHTA and FQGNSA. This CDR3 has 18 residues. CDR3 sequence reads: CASSQHYTTTGSRYEQYF. CDR3 coding DNA: TGTGCCAGCAGCCAGCACTATACCACCACTGGGTCACGGTACGAGCAGTACTTC.

In DNA, the CDR3 is TGTGCCAGCAGCTTAGAGGGTAGTCCGGGGGAGGTGGATGGCTACACCTTC. Translation gives CASSLEGSPGEVDGYTF. The chain is built from TRBV11-2 and TRBJ1-2; D is possibly TRBD1 (5 bases). The CDR3 extends over 17 amino acids. Germline V CDR1 and CDR2: SGHAT, FQNNGV. With 0 bases removed from V and 6 bases from J, the gap between germline ends came to 20 bases.

The sample holds a few counts of this clone. The chain has TRBV14 and TRBJ1-3; 7 nucleotides match TRBD1. Unmatched junction bases numbered 11, after V lost 4 bases and J lost 2 bases. From germline, CDR1 is SGHDN and CDR2 FVKESK. The CDR3 is made up of 17 amino acids. In DNA form, the CDR3 reads TGTGCCAGCAGCCTACATCCACAGGGGACTCCTGGAAACACCATATATTTT. Its translation is CASSLHPQGTPGNTIYF.

The chain is built from TRBV7-7 and TRBJ1-1; D remains ambiguous. CDR3 length: 13 residues. The germline V gene has CDR1 SSHAT and CDR2 FNYEAQ (reference sequence). V lost 4 bases, J lost 5 bases, and 11 bases lay in between. Here the CDR3 reads CASSSGPGTEAFF. The CDR3 region has the DNA TGTGCCAGCAGCTCCGGGCCGGGGACTGAAGCTTTCTTT. The whole variable domain, remainder taken from reference TRBV7-7 and TRBJ1-1, is GAGVSQSPRYKVTKRGQDVTLRCDPISSHATLYWYQQALGQGPEFLTYFNYEAQPDKSGLPSDRFSAERPEGSISTLTIQRTEQRDSAMYRCASSSGPGTEAFFGQGTRLTVV.

The table lists this clone with a few counts. The rearrangement joins TRBV5-1 to TRBJ2-7, with D maybe TRBD2 (7 bases). CDR1 and CDR2 from the germline V gene are SGHRS and YFSETQ. Trimming removed 4 bases at V and 1 base at J, with 12 bases between. The CDR3 covers 14 residues. CDR3 DNA: TGCGCCAGCAGCCGCGGGGGCTCTTCCTACGAGCAGTACTTC. This translates into CASSRGGSSYEQYF. The full variable domain, completed using reference TRBV5-1 and TRBJ2-7, is KAGVTQTPRYLIKTRGQQVTLSCSPISGHRSVSWYQQTPGQGLQFLFEYFSETQRNKGNFPGRFSGRQFSNSRSEMNVSTLELGDSALYLCASSRGGSSYEQYFGPGTRLTVT.